The rows below give T cell receptor beta chains drawn from one sample of a study of cytomegalovirus exposure and HLA in healthy donors. Assay used: immunoSEQ multiplex PCR; TCRdb lists only in-frame clones, some missing. This table holds 200,000 to 300,000 clones, 84% found once. The specimen sequenced was PBMCs. All receptors derive from a woman aged 35 to 49 in good health and CMV-seropositive. The conserved cysteine and the conserved F or W are not part of the CDR3 here. Each record gives: J gene, V gene, CDR3 protein.

TRBJ1-5 TRBV6-1 ASSARPVPQQPQH
TRBJ2-7 TRBV28 ASSPQGKHSYEQY
TRBJ2-4 TRBV11-2 ASSLTVLDIQY
TRBJ1-1 TRBV4-3 ASSPWGRDTEAF
TRBJ2-7 TRBV7-2 ASTSGPYEQY
TRBJ1-5 TRBV27 ASSLSRADQPQH
TRBJ2-1 TRBV29-1 SVVGANYEQF
TRBJ2-3 TRBV4-3 ASSQAGGAGADTQY
TRBJ1-6 TRBV6-6 ASSSVGSYNSPLH
TRBJ2-5 TRBV7-2 ASSTVGAGVQETQY
TRBJ2-1 TRBV4-3 ASSQDWETSYAEQF
TRBJ1-4 TRBV6-4 ASIRPGSEKLF
TRBJ2-2 TRBV11-2 ASSLTGELF
TRBJ2-7 TRBV5-1 ASSQRTGGLEQY
TRBJ2-7 TRBV7-9 ASSHRDSSYEQY
TRBJ2-2 TRBV7-3 ASSTGQGRTGELF
TRBJ2-7 TRBV7-2 ASSLGASGSSEQY
TRBJ1-1 TRBV18 ASSRSGATEAF
TRBJ1-2 TRBV4-2 ASSHMTGNYGYT
TRBJ2-1 TRBV7-2 ASSLEAAIRLADNEQF
TRBJ2-2 TRBV7-8 ASSPDRGITGELF
TRBJ2-7 TRBV4-3 ASSQTSGYEQY
TRBJ1-5 TRBV6-1 ASRGLSRSQPQH
TRBJ1-1 TRBV7-8 ASSLRTARERNTEAF
TRBJ1-3 TRBV11-3 ASSQGAGNTIY
TRBJ1-6 TRBV5-1 ASSLSGVGRSPLH
TRBJ1-2 TRBV7-2 ASSLGTANYGYT
TRBJ2-7 TRBV28 ASSLASSGTAEQY
TRBJ1-4 TRBV6-5 ASSPSRNGGKLF
TRBJ2-1 TRBV5-3 ARSSTAGVGIPYNEQF
TRBJ1-1 TRBV5-1 ASSLVSFVGRNNPLEAF
TRBJ2-4 TRBV30 AWSLTGTKNIQY
TRBJ1-2 TRBV28 ASSRQGVYGYT
TRBJ2-1 TRBV7-3 ASSGLSGGSGNEQF
TRBJ1-6 TRBV10-3 AIRRGLNSPLH
TRBJ1-2 TRBV11-2 ASSFPGQIYGYT
TRBJ2-1 TRBV6-5 ASSQQGREYEQF
TRBJ2-1 TRBV5-4 ASSFRNNEQF
TRBJ1-3 TRBV5-1 ASSLVGNTIY
TRBJ1-1 TRBV11-3 ASSARGDTEAF